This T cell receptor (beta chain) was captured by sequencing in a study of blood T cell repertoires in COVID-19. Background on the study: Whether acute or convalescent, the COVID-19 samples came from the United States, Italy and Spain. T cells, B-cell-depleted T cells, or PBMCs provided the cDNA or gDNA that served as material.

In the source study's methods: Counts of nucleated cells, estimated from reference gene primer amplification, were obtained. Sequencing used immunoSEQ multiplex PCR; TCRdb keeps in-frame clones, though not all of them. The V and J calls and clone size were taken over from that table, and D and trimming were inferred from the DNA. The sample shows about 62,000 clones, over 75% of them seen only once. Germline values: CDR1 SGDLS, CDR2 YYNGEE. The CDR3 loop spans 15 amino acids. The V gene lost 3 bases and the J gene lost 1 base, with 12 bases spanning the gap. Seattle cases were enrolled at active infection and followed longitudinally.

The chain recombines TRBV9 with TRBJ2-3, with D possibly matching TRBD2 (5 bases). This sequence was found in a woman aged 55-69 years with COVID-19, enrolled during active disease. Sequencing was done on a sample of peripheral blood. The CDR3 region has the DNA TGTGCCAGCAGCGCCCCCGCCGGGGGCACAGATACGCAGTATTTT. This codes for CASSAPAGGTDTQYF.